This T cell receptor beta chain was recorded in a study of graft-versus-host responses after intestinal transplantation. The overall study: The transplants performed in recipients were multivisceral, liver-intestinal, or isolated intestinal. Once they had received anti-thymocyte globulin induction, all recipients took tacrolimus and steroids for roughly three years.

This CDR3 comprises 13 residues. Germline V gene lookup returns CDR1 SGHRS and CDR2 YFSETQ. Trimming pared 6 bases from V and 4 bases from J, leaving 10 bases between. The method was immunoSEQ multiplex PCR; TCRdb's version includes in-frame clones alone and lacks a portion of them. The sample lists tens of thousands of clones, approximately 94% occurring once. This clone was recorded only once. The sample here was PBMCs, taken approximately 340 days after intestinal transplant. This chain uses TRBV5-1 with TRBJ1-4; possibly TRBD1 for D (5 bases). The sequence derives from a human patient who received an intestinal transplant, so some T cells may come from the graft donor. CDR3 sequence: CASKRGGNEKLFF. CDR3 DNA: TGCGCCAGCAAAAGGGGAGGTAATGAAAAACTGTTTTTT.